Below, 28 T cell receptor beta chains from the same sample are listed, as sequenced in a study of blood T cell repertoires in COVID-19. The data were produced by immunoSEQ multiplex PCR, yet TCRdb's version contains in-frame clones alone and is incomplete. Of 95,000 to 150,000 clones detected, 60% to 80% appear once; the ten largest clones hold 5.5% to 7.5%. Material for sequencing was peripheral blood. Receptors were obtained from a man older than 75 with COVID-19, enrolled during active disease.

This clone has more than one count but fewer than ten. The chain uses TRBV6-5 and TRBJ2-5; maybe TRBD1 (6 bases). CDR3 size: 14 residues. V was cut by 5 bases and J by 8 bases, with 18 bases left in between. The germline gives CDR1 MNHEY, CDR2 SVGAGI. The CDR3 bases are TGTGCCAGCAGTCCCCGACAGGACGGATTAACCCAGTACTTC. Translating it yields CASSPRQDGLTQYF.

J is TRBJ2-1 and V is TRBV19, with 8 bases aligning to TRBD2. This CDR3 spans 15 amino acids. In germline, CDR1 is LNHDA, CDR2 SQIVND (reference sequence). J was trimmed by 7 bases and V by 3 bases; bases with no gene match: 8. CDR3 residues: CASSMEREYVNEQFF. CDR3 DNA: TGTGCCAGTAGTATGGAGCGGGAGTATGTTAATGAGCAGTTCTTC.

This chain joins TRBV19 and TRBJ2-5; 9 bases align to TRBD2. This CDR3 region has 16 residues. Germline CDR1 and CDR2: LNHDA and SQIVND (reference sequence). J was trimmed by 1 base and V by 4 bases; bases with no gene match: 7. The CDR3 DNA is TGTGCCAGTAGTAAAAGACTAGCGGCAATCCAAGAGACCCAGTACTTC. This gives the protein CASSKRLAAIQETQYF.

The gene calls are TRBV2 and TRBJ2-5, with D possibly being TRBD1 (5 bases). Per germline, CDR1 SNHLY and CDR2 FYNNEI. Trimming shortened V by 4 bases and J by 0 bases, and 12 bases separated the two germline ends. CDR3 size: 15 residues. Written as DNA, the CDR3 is TGTGCCAGCAGTGGGGGTACAGGAGACCAAGAGACCCAGTACTTC. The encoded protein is CASSGGTGDQETQYF.

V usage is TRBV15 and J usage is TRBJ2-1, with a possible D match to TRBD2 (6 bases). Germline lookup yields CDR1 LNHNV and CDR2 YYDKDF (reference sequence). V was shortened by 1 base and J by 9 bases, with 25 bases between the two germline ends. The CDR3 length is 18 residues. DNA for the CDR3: TGTGCCACCAGCAGAGTAGGGGCGCGGGGAAGTGGGGATAGTGAGCAGTTCTTC. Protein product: CATSRVGARGSGDSEQFF. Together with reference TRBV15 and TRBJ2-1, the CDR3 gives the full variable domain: DAMVIQNPRYQVTQFGKPVTLSCSQTLNHNVMYWYQQKSSQAPKLLFHYYDKDFNNEADTPDNFQSRRPNTSFCFLDIRSPGLGDTAMYLCATSRVGARGSGDSEQFFGPGTRLTVL.

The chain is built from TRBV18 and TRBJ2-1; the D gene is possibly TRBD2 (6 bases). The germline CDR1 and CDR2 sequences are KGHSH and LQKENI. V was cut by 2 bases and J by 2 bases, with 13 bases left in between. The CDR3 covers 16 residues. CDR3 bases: TGTGCCAGCTCACCATCCTATACGGGAGCCTACAATGAGCAGTTCTTC. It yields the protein CASSPSYTGAYNEQFF.

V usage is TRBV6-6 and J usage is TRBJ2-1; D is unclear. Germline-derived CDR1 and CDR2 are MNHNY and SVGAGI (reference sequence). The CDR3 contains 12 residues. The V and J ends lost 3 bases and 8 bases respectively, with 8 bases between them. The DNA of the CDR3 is TGTGCCAGCAGTTATGAGGAAGATGAGCAGTTCTTC. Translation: CASSYEEDEQFF.

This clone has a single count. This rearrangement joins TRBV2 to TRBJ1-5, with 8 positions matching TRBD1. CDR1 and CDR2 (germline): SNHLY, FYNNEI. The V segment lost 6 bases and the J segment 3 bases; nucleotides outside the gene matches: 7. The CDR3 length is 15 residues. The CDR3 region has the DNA TGTGCCAGCAGCGAAAACAGGGGGGCCAATCAGCCCCAGCATTTT. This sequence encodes CASSENRGANQPQHF. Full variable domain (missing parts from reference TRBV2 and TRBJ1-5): EPEVTQTPSHQVTQMGQEVILRCVPISNHLYFYWYRQILGQKVEFLVSFYNNEISEKSEIFDDQFSVERPDGSNFTLKIRSTKLEDSAMYFCASSENRGANQPQHFGDGTRLSIL.

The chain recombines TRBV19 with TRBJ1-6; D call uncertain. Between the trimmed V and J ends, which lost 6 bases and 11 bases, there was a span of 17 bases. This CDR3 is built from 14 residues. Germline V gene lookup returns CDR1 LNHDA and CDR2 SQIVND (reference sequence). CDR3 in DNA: TGTGCCAGTAGGTCGGACGGACTAAGGACACCCCTCCACTTT. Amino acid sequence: CASRSDGLRTPLHF.

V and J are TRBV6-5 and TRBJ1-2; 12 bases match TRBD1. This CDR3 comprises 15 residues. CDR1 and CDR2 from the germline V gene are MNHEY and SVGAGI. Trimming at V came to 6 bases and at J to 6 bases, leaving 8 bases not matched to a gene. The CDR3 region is CASRPGQGAWDGYTF. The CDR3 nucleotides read TGTGCCAGCAGGCCGGGACAGGGGGCCTGGGATGGCTACACCTTC.

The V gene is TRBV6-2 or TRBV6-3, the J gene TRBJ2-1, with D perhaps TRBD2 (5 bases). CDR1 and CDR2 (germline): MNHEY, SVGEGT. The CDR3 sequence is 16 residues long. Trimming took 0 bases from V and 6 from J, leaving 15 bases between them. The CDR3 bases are TGTGCCAGCAGTTACTCGGTGGGAGCTGGCGCCAATGAGCAGTTCTTC. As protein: CASSYSVGAGANEQFF.

CDR3 bases: TGTGCCAGCAGCTTCCCCGGACAGGGGTATGGCTACACCTTC. Residues: CASSFPGQGYGYTF. The chain uses TRBV11-2 and TRBJ1-2; 9 bases map to TRBD1. There are 14 residues in the CDR3. Germline loops: CDR1 SGHAT, CDR2 FQNNGV. With 3 bases clipped from V and 5 bases from J, the junction kept 4 bases outside the gene matches.

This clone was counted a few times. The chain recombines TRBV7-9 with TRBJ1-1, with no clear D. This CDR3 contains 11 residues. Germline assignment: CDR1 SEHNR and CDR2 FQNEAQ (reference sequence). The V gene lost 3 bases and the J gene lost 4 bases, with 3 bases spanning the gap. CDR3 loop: CASSFRTEAFF. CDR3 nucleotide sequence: TGTGCCAGCAGCTTCCGCACTGAAGCTTTCTTT.

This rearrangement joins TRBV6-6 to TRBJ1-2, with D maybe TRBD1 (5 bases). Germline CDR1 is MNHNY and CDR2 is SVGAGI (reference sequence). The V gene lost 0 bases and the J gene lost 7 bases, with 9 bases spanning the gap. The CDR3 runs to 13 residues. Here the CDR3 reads CASSYSVGGGYTF. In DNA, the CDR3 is TGTGCCAGCAGTTACTCGGTCGGGGGTGGCTACACCTTC.

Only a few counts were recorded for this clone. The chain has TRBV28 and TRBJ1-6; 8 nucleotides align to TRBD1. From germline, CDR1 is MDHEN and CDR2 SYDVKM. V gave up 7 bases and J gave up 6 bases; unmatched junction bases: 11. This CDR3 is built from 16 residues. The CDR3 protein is CASKTGEWGSNSPLHF. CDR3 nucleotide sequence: TGTGCCAGCAAGACAGGGGAGTGGGGCAGTAATTCACCCCTCCACTTT.

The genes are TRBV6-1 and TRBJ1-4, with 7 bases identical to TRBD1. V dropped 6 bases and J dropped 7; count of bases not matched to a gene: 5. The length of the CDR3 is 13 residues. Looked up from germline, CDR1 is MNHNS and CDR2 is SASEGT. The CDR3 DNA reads TGTGCCAGCAGAGGGGGCGCGTTTGAAAAACTGTTTTTT. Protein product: CASRGGAFEKLFF.

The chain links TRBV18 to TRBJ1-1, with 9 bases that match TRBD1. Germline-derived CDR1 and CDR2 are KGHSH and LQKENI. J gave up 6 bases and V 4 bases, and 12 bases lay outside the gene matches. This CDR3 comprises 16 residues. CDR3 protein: CASSRTGAWARAEAFF. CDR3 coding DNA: TGTGCCAGCTCACGGACAGGGGCCTGGGCCCGGGCTGAAGCTTTCTTT.

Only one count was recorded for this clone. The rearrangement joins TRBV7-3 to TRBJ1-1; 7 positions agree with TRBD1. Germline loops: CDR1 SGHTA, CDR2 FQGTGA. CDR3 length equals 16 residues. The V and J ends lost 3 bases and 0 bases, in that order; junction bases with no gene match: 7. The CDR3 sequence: CASSLGRGGMNTEAFF. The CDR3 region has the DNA TGTGCCAGCAGCTTGGGACGAGGGGGCATGAACACTGAAGCTTTCTTT.

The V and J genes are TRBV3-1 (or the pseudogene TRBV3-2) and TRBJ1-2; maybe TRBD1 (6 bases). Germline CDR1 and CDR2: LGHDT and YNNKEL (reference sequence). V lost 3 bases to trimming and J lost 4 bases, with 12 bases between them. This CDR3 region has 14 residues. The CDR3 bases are TGTGCCAGCAGCCAGGATACAGGGTCCTATGGCTACACCTTC. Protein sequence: CASSQDTGSYGYTF.

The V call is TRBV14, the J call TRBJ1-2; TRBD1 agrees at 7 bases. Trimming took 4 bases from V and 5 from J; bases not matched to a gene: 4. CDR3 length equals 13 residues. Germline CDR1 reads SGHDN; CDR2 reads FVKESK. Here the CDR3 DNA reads TGTGCCAGCAGCCGGGGACAGCCATATGGCTACACCTTC. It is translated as CASSRGQPYGYTF.

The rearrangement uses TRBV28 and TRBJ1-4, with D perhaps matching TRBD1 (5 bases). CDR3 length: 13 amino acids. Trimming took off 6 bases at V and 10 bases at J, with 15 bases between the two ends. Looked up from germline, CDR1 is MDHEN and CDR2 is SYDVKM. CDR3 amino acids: CASSPFAGGKLFF. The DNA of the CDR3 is TGTGCCAGCAGCCCTTTTGCCGGGGGAAAACTGTTTTTT.

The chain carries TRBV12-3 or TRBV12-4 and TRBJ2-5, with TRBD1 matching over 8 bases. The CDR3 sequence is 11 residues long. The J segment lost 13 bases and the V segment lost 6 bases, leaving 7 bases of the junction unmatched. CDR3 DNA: TGTGCCAGCAGCCTAACAGGGGGTTTGTACTTC. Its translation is CASSLTGGLYF.

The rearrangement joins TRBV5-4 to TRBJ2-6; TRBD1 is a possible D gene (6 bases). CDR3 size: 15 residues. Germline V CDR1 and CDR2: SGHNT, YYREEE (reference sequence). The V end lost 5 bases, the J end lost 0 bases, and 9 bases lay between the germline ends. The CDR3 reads CASRLQGSGANVLTF. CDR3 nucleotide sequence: TGTGCCAGCAGGTTACAGGGCTCTGGGGCCAACGTCCTGACTTTC.

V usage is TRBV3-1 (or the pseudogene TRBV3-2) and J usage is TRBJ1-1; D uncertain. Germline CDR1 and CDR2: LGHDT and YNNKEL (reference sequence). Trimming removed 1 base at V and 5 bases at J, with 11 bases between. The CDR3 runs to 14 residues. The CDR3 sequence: CASSQGSGSTEAFF. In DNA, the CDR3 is TGTGCCAGCAGCCAAGGTTCAGGTTCGACTGAAGCTTTCTTT.

The CDR3 nucleotides read TGTGCCAGCAGTTTAGAATCGGGGGGGCTGGGTGAAAAACTGTTTTTT. This codes for CASSLESGGLGEKLFF. The chain carries TRBV28 and TRBJ1-4; D possibly corresponds to TRBD1 (6 bases). Between the trimmed V and J ends, which lost 2 bases and 7 bases, there was a span of 17 bases. From germline, CDR1 is MDHEN and CDR2 SYDVKM. The CDR3 spans 16 residues.

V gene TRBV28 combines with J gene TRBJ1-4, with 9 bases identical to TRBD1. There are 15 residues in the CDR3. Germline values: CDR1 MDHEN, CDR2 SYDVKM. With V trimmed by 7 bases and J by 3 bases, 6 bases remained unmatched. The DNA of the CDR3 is TGTGCCAGCAAAACCGGACAGGGGCCTAATGAAAAACTGTTTTTT. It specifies CASKTGQGPNEKLFF.

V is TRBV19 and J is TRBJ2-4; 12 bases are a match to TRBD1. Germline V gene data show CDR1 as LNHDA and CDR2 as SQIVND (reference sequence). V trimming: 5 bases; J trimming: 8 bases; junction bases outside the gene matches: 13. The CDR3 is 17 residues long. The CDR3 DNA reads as TGTGCCAGTAGTCCCCTCCCGGGACAGGGGGCGAGGGACATTCAGTACTTC. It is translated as CASSPLPGQGARDIQYF.

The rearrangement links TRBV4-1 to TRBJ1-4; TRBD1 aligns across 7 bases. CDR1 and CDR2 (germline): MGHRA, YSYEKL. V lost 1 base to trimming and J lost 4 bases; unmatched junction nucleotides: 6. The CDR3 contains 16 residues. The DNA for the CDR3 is TGCGCCAGCAGCCAAGCCCCCGGGACAGATAATGAAAAACTGTTTTTT. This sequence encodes CASSQAPGTDNEKLFF.